These T cell receptor beta chains were read from a single sample in a study of CXCR3-negative and CXCR3-positive naive CD8 T cells. TCRdb re-called the 5' RACE reads; one entry per CDR3 protein, DNA not given. The table lists over 20,000 distinct CDR3 sequences, with about 2.7% in the top ten. The sample comprised naive CXCR3- CD8+ T cells from blood. These receptors were taken from a human donor in good health. Some clones in this sample may be carry-over from other donors' samples. The CDR3 runs from the conserved cysteine through the conserved F or W. Only part of the rows carry a size: once, few, many, or a class if the clone is expanded.

v_gene	j_gene	len	abundance	CDR3aa
TRBV7-9	TRBJ2-7	13	NA	CASSWNQGDEQYF
TRBV28	TRBJ1-5	14	NA	CASSFWAANQPQHF
TRBV6-5	TRBJ2-7	15	NA	CASSYEEGASHEQYF
TRBV7-3	TRBJ2-4	13	medium-sized	CASSLGPLGIQYF
TRBV7-9	TRBJ2-1	15	NA	CASSPQGPPGLEQFF
TRBV7-8	TRBJ2-5	12	NA	CASSLMGETQYF
TRBV29-1	TRBJ2-1	13	NA	CSVEQGEGNEQFF
TRBV15	TRBJ2-1	17	NA	CATSRALAGLLYNEQFF
TRBV12-3/TRBV12-4	TRBJ2-7	13	NA	CASSDREITEQYF
TRBV29-1	TRBJ2-7	13	NA	CSVDSDTSYEQYF
TRBV5-4	TRBJ1-2	13	NA	CASSPGRDQGRTF
TRBV24-1	TRBJ2-1	15	NA	CATSDLRGTGGEQFF
TRBV7-6	TRBJ2-7	13	NA	CASSSGISYEQYF
TRBV7-2	TRBJ1-6	15	medium-sized	CASSFSGTGLSPLHF
TRBV29-1	TRBJ2-4	15	medium-sized	CSVVGQKLAKNIQYF
TRBV4-3	TRBJ2-7	14	NA	CASSQDWEGYEQYF
TRBV29-1	TRBJ1-2	12	NA	CSVIQGNYGYTF
TRBV7-2	TRBJ2-2	15	NA	CASSWGIGNTGELFF
TRBV29-1	TRBJ2-1	17	NA	CSVVSRGVSSSYNEQFF
TRBV19	TRBJ1-2	15	NA	CASSLTGGFRLGYTF
TRBV12-3/TRBV12-4	TRBJ1-1	15	NA	CASREPIPGNTEAFF
TRBV6-5	TRBJ2-7	16	NA	CASRQIQGTLSYEQYF
TRBV5-8	TRBJ2-1	14	NA	CASSLLDPYNEQFF
TRBV5-1	TRBJ2-7	13	medium-sized	CASSLGVGYEQYF
TRBV28	TRBJ2-2	13	NA	CAGKSRGIGELFF
TRBV7-9	TRBJ1-1	15	NA	CASSLGLGMNTEAFF
TRBV12-3/TRBV12-4	TRBJ1-1	12	NA	CASSWRGLQAFF
TRBV29-1	TRBJ2-5	13	NA	CSARRRVQETQYF
TRBV6-1	TRBJ2-7	14	medium-sized	CASSEGHPPYEQYF
TRBV4-3	TRBJ2-7	11	NA	CASSQRREQYF
TRBV21-1	TRBJ2-7	15	NA	CASSPAQRPDYEQYF
TRBV23-1	TRBJ2-7	15	NA	CASGLPQGATYEQYF